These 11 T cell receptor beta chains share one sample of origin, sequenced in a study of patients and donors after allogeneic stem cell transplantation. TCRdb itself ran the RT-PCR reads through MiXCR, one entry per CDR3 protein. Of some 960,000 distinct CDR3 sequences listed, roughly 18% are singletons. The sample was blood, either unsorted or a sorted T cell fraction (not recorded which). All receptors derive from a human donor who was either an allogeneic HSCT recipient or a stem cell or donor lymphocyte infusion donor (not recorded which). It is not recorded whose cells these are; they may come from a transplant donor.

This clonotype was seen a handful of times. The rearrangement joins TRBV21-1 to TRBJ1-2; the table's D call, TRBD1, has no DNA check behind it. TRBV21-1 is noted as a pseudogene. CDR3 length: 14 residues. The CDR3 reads CASSSETGGYGYTF. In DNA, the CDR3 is TGTGCCAGCAGCTCCGAGACAGGGGGCTATGGCTACACCTTC.

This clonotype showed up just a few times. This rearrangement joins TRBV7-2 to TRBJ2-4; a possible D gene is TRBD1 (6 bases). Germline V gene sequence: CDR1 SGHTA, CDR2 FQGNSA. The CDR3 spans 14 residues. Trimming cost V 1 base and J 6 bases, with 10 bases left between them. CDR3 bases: TGTGCCAGCAGCTTAGACAGGGCGGGAAACATTCAGTACTTC. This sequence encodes CASSLDRAGNIQYF.

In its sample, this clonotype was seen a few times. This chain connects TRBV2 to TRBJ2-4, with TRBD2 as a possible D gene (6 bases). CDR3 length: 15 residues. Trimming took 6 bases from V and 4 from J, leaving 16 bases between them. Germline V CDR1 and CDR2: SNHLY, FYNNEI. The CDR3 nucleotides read TGTGCCAGCAGGAGGAACGGGGGTACGAAAAACATTCAGTACTTC. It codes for CASRRNGGTKNIQYF.

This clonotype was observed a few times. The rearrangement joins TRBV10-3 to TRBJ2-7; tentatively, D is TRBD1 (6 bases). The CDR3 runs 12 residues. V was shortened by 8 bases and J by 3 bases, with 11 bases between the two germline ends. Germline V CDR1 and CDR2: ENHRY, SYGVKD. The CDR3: CAIGTQVYEQYF. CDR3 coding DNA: TGTGCCATCGGGACACAAGTCTACGAGCAGTACTTC.

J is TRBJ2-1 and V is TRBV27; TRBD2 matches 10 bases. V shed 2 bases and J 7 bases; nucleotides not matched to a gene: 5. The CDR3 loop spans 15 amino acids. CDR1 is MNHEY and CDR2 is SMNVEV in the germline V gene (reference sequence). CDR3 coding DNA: TGTGCCAGCAGTTTACTGGCTAGCGGGAGAAATGAGCAGTTCTTC. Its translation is CASSLLASGRNEQFF.

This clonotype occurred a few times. The CDR3 DNA reads as TGTGCCAGCAGGGCGACAGGGGCTAATTCACCCCTCCACTTT. Protein product: CASRATGANSPLHF. V is TRBV12-3 or TRBV12-4 and J is TRBJ1-6, with 8 bases matching TRBD1. The CDR3 has 14 amino acids. The V and J ends lost 6 bases and 6 bases, in that order; junction bases with no gene match: 4.

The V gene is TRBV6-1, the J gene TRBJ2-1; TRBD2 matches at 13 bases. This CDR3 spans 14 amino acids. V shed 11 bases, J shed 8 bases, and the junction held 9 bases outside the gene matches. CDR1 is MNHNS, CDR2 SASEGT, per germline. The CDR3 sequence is CAPGGLAGRDEQFF. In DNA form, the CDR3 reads TGTGCCCCAGGGGGACTAGCGGGACGGGATGAGCAGTTCTTC.

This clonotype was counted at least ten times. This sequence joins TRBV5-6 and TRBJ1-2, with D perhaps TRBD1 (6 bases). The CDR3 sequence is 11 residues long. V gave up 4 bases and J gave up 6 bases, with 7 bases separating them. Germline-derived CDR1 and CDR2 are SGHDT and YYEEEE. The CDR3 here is CASSHRDGYTF. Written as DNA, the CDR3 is TGTGCCAGCAGCCACAGGGATGGCTACACCTTC.

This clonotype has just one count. CDR3 loop: CATSDEKQGPRGYTF. CDR3 nucleotide sequence: TGTGCCACCAGTGATGAGAAACAGGGCCCGCGGGGCTACACCTTC. The chain uses TRBV24-1 and TRBJ1-2; D possibly corresponds to TRBD1 (6 bases). CDR1 is KGHDR, CDR2 SFDVKD, per germline. The CDR3 length is 15 residues. V lost 3 bases and J 8 bases, leaving 18 bases between the germline ends.

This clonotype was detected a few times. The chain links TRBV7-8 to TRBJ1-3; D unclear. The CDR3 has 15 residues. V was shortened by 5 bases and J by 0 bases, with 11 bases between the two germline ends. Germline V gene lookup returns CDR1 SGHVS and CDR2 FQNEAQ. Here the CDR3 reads CASSLLFSSGNTIYF. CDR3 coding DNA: TGTGCCAGCAGCCTCCTCTTTTCCTCTGGAAACACCATATATTTT.

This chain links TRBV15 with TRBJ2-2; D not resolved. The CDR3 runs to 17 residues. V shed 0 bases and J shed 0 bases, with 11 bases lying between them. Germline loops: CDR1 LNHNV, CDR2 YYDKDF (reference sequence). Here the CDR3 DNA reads TGTGCCACCAGCAGAGATAGGGCCAGACCGAACACCGGGGAGCTGTTTTTT. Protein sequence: CATSRDRARPNTGELFF.